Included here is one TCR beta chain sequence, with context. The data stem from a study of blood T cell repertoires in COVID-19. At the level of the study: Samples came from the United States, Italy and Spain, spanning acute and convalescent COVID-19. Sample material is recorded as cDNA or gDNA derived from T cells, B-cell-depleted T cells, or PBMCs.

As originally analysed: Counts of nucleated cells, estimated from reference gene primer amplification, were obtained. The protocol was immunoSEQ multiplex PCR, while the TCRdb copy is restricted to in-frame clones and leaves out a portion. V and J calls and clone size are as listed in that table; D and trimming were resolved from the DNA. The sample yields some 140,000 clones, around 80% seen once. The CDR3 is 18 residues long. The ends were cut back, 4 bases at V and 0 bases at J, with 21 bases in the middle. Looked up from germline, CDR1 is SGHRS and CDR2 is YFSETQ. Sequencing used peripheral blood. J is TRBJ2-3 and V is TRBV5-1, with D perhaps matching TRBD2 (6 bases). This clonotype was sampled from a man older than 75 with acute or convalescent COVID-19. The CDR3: CASSRYPSAGTSTDTQYF. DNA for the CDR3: TGCGCCAGCAGCCGATATCCTAGCGCGGGCACTAGCACAGATACGCAGTATTTT.